Below, one T cell receptor beta chain is given with its context. This sample is drawn from a study of T cell changes during pregnancy in multiple sclerosis. This CDR3 comprises 14 residues. Germline-derived CDR1 and CDR2 are MNHEY and SVGAGI. The V end was cut by 2 bases, the J end by 3 bases, with 10 bases between. Profiled with immunoSEQ multiplex PCR; TCRdb holds only in-frame clones, not every one. Of fewer than 65,000 clones listed, roughly 91% are singletons. This sequence was found in a female donor in good health, enrolled as a control in a pregnancy study. The chain combines TRBV6-5 with TRBJ1-1; no definite D call. Material: peripheral blood, obtained after pregnancy. The CDR3 coding sequence is TGTGCCAGCAGTTACCTCGGGAGAGACACTGAAGCTTTCTTT. Translating it yields CASSYLGRDTEAFF.